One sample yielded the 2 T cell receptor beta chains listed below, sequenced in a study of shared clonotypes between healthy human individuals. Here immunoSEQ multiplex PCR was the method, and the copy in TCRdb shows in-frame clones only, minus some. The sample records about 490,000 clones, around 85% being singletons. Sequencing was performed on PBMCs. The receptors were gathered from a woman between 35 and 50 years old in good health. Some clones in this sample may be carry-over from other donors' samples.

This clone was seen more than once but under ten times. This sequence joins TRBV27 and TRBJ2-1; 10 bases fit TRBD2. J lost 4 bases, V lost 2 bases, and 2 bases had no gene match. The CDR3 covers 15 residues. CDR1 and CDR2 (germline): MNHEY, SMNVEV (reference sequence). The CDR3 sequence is CASSLASGRYNEQFF. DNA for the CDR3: TGTGCCAGCAGTTTAGCTAGCGGGAGATACAATGAGCAGTTCTTC.

CDR3 coding DNA: TGTGCCAGCATCGCTGGGCTAGCCCAAGAGACCCAGTACTTC. Encoded protein: CASIAGLAQETQYF. The chain is built from TRBV2 and TRBJ2-5; a weak D match, TRBD2 (5 bases). Germline V gene lookup returns CDR1 SNHLY and CDR2 FYNNEI. This CDR3 has 14 residues. V gave up 7 bases and J gave up 1 base, with 13 bases separating them. The full variable domain, with the rest looked up from reference TRBV2 and TRBJ2-5, is EPEVTQTPSHQVTQMGQEVILRCVPISNHLYFYWYRQILGQKVEFLVSFYNNEISEKSEIFDDQFSVERPDGSNFTLKIRSTKLEDSAMYFCASIAGLAQETQYFGPGTRLLVL.